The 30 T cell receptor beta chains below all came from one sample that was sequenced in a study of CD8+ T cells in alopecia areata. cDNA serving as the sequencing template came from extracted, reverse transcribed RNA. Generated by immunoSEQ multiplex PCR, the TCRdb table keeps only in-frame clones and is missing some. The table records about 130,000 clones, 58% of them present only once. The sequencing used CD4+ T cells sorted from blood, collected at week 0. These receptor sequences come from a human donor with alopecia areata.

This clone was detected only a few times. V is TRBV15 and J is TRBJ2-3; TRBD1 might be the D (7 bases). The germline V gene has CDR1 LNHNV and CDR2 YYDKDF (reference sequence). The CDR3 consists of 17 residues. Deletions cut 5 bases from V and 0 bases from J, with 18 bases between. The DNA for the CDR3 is TGTGCCACCAGCGGGGGGAACAGGGGTGTAAGCACAGATACGCAGTATTTT. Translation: CATSGGNRGVSTDTQYF. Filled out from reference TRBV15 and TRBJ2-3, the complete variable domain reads DAMVIQNPRYQVTQFGKPVTLSCSQTLNHNVMYWYQQKSSQAPKLLFHYYDKDFNNEADTPDNFQSRRPNTSFCFLDIRSPGLGDTAMYLCATSGGNRGVSTDTQYFGPGTRLTVL.

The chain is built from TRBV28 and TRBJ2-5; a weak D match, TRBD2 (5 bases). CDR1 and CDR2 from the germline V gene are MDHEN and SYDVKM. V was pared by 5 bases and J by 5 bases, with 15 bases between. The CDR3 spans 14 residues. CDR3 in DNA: TGTGCCAGCAGTAAAACGGGGTATCGCGAGACCCAGTACTTC. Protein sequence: CASSKTGYRETQYF. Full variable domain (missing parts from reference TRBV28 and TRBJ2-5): DVKVTQSSRYLVKRTGEKVFLECVQDMDHENMFWYRQDPGLGLRLIYFSYDVKMKEKGDIPEGYSVSREKKERFSLILESASTNQTSMYLCASSKTGYRETQYFGPGTRLLVL.

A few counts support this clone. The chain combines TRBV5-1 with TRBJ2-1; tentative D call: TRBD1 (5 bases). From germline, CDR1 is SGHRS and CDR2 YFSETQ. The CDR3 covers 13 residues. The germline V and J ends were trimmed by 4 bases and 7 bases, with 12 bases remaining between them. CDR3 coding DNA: TGCGCCAGCAGCCAGGGTAATGGGAATGAGCAGTTCTTC. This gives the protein CASSQGNGNEQFF.

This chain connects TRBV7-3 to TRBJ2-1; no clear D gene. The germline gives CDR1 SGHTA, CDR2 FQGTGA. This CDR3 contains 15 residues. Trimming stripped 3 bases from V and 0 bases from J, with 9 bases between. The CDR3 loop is CASSLERSSYNEQFF. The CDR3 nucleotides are TGTGCCAGCAGCTTGGAGCGAAGCTCCTACAATGAGCAGTTCTTC.

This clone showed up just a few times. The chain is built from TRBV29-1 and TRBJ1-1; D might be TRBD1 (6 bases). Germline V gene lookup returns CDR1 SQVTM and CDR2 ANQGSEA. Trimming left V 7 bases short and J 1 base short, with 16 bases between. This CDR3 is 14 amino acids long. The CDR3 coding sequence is TGCAGCGCTGGGGGACATATCAGGAACACTGAAGCTTTCTTT. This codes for CSAGGHIRNTEAFF.

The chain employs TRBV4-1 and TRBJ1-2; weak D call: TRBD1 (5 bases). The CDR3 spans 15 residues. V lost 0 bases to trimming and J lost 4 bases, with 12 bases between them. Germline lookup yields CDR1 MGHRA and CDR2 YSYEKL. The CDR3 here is CASSQDQGTPYGYTF. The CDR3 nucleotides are TGCGCCAGCAGCCAAGATCAAGGGACCCCCTATGGCTACACCTTC.

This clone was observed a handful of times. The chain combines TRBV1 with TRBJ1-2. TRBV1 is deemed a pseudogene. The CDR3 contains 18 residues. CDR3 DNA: TGCACCAGCAGCCAAGATCACACGCAATGGGTTCGTGCCTATGGCTACACCTTC. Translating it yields CTSSQDHTQWVRAYGYTF.

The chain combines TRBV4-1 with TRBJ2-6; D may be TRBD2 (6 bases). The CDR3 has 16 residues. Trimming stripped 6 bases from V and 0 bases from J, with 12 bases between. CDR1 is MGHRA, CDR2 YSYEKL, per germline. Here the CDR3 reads CASSWGVSSGANVLTF. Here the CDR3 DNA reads TGCGCCAGCAGTTGGGGGGTCAGCTCTGGGGCCAACGTCCTGACTTTC.

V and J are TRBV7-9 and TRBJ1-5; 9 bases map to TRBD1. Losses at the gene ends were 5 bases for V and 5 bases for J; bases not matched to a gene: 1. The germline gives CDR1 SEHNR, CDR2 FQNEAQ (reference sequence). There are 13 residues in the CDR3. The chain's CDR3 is CASSRQGDQPQHF. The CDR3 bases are TGTGCCAGCAGCCGACAGGGGGATCAGCCCCAGCATTTT.

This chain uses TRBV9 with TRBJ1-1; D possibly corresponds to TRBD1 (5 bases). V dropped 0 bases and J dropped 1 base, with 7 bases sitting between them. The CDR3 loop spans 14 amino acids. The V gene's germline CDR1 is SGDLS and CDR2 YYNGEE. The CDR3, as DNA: TGTGCCAGCAGCGTAGTTCAGGGGAACACTGAAGCTTTCTTT. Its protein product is CASSVVQGNTEAFF.

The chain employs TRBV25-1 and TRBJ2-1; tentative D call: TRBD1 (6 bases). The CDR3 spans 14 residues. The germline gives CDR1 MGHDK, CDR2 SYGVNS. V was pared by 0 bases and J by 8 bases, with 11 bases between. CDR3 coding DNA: TGTGCCAGCAGTGAATATCAACAGGGCGATGAGCAGTTCTTC. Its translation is CASSEYQQGDEQFF.

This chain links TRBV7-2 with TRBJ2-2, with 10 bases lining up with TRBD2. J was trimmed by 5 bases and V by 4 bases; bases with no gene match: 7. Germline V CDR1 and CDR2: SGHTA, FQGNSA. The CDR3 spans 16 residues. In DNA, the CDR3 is TGTGCCAGCAGCTCCATTGGACTAGCGGAGACCGGGGAGCTGTTTTTT. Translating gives CASSSIGLAETGELFF.

The CDR3 sequence is CASSAQSRQPQHF. The CDR3 bases are TGTGCCAGCAGTGCACAGAGTCGTCAGCCCCAGCATTTT. The V and J genes are TRBV27 and TRBJ1-5; no clear D gene. Germline V gene lookup returns CDR1 MNHEY and CDR2 SMNVEV (reference sequence). The germline V and J ends were trimmed by 5 bases and 6 bases, with 11 bases remaining between them. There are 13 residues in the CDR3.

CDR3 sequence reads: CASSALGQATNQPQHF. The CDR3 nucleotides are TGTGCCAGCAGCGCCCTAGGGCAGGCGACAAATCAGCCCCAGCATTTT. This sequence joins TRBV9 and TRBJ1-5; D call uncertain. This CDR3 is 16 amino acids long. Germline lookup yields CDR1 SGDLS and CDR2 YYNGEE. V gave up 3 bases and J gave up 4 bases, with 17 bases separating them. Supplemented by reference TRBV9 and TRBJ1-5, the full variable domain reads DSGVTQTPKHLITATGQRVTLRCSPRSGDLSVYWYQQSLDQGLQFLIQYYNGEERAKGNILERFSAQQFPDLHSELNLSSLELGDSALYFCASSALGQATNQPQHFGDGTRLSIL.

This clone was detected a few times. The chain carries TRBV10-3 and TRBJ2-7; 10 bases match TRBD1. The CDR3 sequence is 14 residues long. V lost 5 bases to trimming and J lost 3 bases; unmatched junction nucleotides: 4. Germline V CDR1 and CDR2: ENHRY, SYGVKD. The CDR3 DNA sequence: TGTGCCATCAGTTACGGACAGGGGGACTACGAGCAGTACTTC. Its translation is CAISYGQGDYEQYF.

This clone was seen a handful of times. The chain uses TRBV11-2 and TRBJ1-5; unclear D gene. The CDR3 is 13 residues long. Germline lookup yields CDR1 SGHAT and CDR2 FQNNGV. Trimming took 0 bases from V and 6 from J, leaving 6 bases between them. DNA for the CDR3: TGTGCCAGCAGCTTAGATCCGGTTCAGCCCCAGCATTTT. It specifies CASSLDPVQPQHF. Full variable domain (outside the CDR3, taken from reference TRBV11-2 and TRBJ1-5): EAGVAQSPRYKIIEKRQSVAFWCNPISGHATLYWYQQILGQGPKLLIQFQNNGVVDDSQLPKDRFSAERLKGVDSTLKIQPAKLEDSAVYLCASSLDPVQPQHFGDGTRLSIL.

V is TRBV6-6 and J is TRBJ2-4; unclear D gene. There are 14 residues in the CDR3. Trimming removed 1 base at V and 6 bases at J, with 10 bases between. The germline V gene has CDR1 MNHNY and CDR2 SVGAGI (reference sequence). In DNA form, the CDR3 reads TGTGCCAGCAGTTACTTCCCAGGCTTAAACATTCAGTACTTC. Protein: CASSYFPGLNIQYF.

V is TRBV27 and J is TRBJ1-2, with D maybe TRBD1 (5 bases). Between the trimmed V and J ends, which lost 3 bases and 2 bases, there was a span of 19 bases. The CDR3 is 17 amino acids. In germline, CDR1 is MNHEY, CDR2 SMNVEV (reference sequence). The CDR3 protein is CASSFRTNTYYNYGYTF. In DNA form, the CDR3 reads TGTGCCAGCAGTTTCCGGACAAATACTTATTACAACTATGGCTACACCTTC.

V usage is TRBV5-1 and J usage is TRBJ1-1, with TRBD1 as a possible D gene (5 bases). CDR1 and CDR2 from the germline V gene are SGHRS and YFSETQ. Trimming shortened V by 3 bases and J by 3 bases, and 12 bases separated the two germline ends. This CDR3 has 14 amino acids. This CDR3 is CASSSAPGDTEAFF. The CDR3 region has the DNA TGCGCCAGCAGCTCGGCCCCGGGGGACACTGAAGCTTTCTTT.

The CDR3 DNA sequence: TGTGCCAGCAGCTTATCGGGAGAGGGGGAGCAGTACTTC. This codes for CASSLSGEGEQYF. The chain recombines TRBV7-3 with TRBJ2-7, with D maybe TRBD2 (6 bases). Germline-derived CDR1 and CDR2 are SGHTA and FQGTGA. V was trimmed by 2 bases and J by 7 bases, leaving 12 bases between them. The CDR3 consists of 13 residues.

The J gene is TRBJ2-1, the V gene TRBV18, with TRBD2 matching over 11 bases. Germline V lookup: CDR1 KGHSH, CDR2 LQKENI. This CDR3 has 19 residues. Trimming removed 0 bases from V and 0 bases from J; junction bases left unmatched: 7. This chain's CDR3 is CASSPPASGGPSSYNEQFF. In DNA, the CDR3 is TGTGCCAGCTCACCACCAGCTAGCGGGGGGCCGAGCTCCTACAATGAGCAGTTCTTC.

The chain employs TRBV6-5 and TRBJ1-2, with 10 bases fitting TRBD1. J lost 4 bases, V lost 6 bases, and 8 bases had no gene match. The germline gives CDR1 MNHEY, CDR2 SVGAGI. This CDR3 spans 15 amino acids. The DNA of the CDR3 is TGTGCCAGCAGCTACCCGACAGGGGGCGGCTATGGCTACACCTTC. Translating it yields CASSYPTGGGYGYTF.

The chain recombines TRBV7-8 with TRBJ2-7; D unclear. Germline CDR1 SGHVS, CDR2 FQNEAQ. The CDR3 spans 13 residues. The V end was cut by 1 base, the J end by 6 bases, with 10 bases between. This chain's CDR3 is CASSLVSNTEQYF. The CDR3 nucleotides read TGTGCCAGCAGCTTAGTCTCAAACACCGAGCAGTACTTC.

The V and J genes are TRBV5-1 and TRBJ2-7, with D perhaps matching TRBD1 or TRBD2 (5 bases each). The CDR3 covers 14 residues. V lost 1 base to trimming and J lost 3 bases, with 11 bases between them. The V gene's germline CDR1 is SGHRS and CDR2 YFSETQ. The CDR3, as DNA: TGCGCCAGCAGCTTGATAGGGGAGTACTACGAGCAGTACTTC. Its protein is CASSLIGEYYEQYF.

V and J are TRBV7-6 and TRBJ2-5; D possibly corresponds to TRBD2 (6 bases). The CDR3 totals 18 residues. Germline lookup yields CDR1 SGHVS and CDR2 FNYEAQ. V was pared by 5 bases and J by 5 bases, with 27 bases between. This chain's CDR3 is CASSPLSLTGTRGETQYF. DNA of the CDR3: TGTGCCAGCAGCCCACTGTCCCTTACCGGGACCCGGGGGGAGACCCAGTACTTC.

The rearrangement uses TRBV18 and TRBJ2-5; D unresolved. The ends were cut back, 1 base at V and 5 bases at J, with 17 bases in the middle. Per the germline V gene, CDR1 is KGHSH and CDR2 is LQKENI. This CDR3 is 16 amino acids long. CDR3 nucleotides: TGTGCCAGCTCACCACTCCCTGGCGGACGGGTGGAGACCCAGTACTTC. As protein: CASSPLPGGRVETQYF.

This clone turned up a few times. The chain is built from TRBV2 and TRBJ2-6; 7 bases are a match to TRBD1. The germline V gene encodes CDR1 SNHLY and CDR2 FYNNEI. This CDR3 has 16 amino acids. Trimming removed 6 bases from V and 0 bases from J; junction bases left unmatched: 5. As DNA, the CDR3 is TGTGCCAGCAGGCGACAGGGATCCTCTGGGGCCAACGTCCTGACTTTC. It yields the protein CASRRQGSSGANVLTF.

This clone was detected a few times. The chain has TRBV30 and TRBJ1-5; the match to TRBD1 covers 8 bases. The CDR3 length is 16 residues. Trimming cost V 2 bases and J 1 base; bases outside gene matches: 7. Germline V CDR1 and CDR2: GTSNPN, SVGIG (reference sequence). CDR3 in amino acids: CAWSPPQGGSNQPQHF. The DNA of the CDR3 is TGTGCCTGGAGTCCGCCACAGGGGGGAAGCAATCAGCCCCAGCATTTT.

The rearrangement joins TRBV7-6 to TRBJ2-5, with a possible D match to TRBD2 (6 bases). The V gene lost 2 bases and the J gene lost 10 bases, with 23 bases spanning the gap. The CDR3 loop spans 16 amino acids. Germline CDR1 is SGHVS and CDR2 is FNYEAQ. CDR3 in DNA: TGTGCCAGCAGCTTACAAATTCCCGGGCCGGGCGGGGACCAGTACTTC. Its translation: CASSLQIPGPGGDQYF.

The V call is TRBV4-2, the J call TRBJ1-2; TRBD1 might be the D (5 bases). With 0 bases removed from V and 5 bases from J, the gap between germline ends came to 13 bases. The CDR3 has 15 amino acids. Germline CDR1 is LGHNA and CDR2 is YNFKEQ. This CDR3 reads CASSQDLKPGYGYTF. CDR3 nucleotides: TGTGCCAGCAGCCAAGATCTGAAGCCAGGGTATGGCTACACCTTC.